This T cell receptor beta chain originates from a study of PD-1 blockade in classical Hodgkin lymphoma. As for the study in general: Once every 2 weeks, patients received intravenous nivolumab at 3 mg/kg. General observations from the study: Complete responders showed a baseline diversity that resembled the diversity of newly diagnosed patients.

Only in-frame clones appear in the TCRdb table, and some are missing; sequencing was by immunoSEQ multiplex PCR. This sample has some 52,000 clones, with more than 75% found just once. Regarding time point: cycle 4 day 1 (C4D1), after around six weeks of nivolumab. Exposure to brentuximab vedotin varied, and each patient had relapsed following autologous stem cell transplantation. Best response was recorded as complete response, partial response or progressive disease. Germline V gene sequence: CDR1 MNHNY, CDR2 SVGAGI (reference sequence). CDR3 size: 16 residues. Germline trimming cut 5 bases from V and 1 base from J; bases unmatched to any gene: 3. Worth noting for this clone: Its antigen is unidentified.

This material consisted of peripheral blood mononuclear cells (PBMCs), taken before the fourth cycle of nivolumab. The genes are TRBV6-6 and TRBJ2-2; 11 nucleotides match TRBD1. This TCR came from a human donor with classical Hodgkin lymphoma. The CDR3 DNA reads TGTGCCAGCAGTCCTGGGACAGGGGGGAACACCGGGGAGCTGTTTTTT. Its protein product is CASSPGTGGNTGELFF.